The 30 T cell receptor beta chains reported below all come from one sample, sequenced in a study of shared clonotypes between healthy human individuals. Naive CD8 cells, CD45RO-negative and positively selected for CCR7, excluded terminally differentiated effector memory CD45RA+ cells. Assay: immunoSEQ multiplex PCR; the TCRdb copy retains only in-frame clones and omits some. The data show over 2,000,000 clones, with approximately 92% seen just once and under 2% held by the top ten. Sequenced material: naive CD8+ T cells from PBMCs. The origin of the receptors is a man aged 18 to 30 in good health. Some clones in this sample may be carry-over from other donors' samples.

A single count supports this clone. V gene TRBV2 combines with J gene TRBJ2-7, with a possible D match to TRBD1 (6 bases). Germline V gene sequence: CDR1 SNHLY, CDR2 FYNNEI. V lost 8 bases and J lost 2, with 10 bases in between. The CDR3 contains 12 residues. The CDR3 reads CASGGRTYEQYF. CDR3 bases: TGTGCCAGCGGGGGCAGGACCTACGAGCAGTACTTC.

The chain uses TRBV4-1 and TRBJ2-1, with D hard to call. The germline V and J ends were trimmed by 1 base and 6 bases, with 13 bases remaining between them. Germline V gene data show CDR1 as MGHRA and CDR2 as YSYEKL. The CDR3 extends over 15 amino acids. CDR3 in DNA: TGCGCCAGCAGCCAAGGACCCACCCCCAGCAATGAGCAGTTCTTC. Translating it yields CASSQGPTPSNEQFF.

Of note for this clone: Other DNA sequences in this specimen translate into the identical CDR3. This chain uses TRBV5-4 with TRBJ2-7, with D perhaps TRBD1 (6 bases). The CDR3 has 11 amino acids. Germline V CDR1 and CDR2: SGHNT, YYREEE (reference sequence). V was clipped by 2 bases and J by 7 bases, with 7 bases between them. The CDR3 coding sequence is TGTGCCAGCAGCTTAGGGGGAGAGCAGTACTTC. It yields the protein CASSLGGEQYF.

V gene TRBV28 combines with J gene TRBJ1-4; D unclear. Trimming stripped 2 bases from V and 8 bases from J, with 15 bases between. The germline V gene has CDR1 MDHEN and CDR2 SYDVKM. The CDR3 has 15 amino acids. The CDR3 loop is CASSLLGSHGEKLFF. In DNA, the CDR3 is TGTGCCAGCAGTTTACTGGGCAGTCACGGGGAAAAACTGTTTTTT.

V is TRBV27 and J is TRBJ2-7; possibly TRBD1 or TRBD2 for D (5 bases each). Trimming stripped 5 bases from V and 0 bases from J, with 20 bases between. Germline CDR1 reads MNHEY; CDR2 reads SMNVEV (reference sequence). CDR3 length: 17 residues. CDR3 nucleotides: TGTGCCAGCAGTATAAGCCTCGGGGACCAGCACTCCTACGAGCAGTACTTC. Its protein product is CASSISLGDQHSYEQYF.

Comments on this clone: Other DNA sequences in this sample translate to the same CDR3. The genes are TRBV28 and TRBJ1-1; D remains ambiguous. Per germline, CDR1 MDHEN and CDR2 SYDVKM. CDR3 length equals 12 residues. Trimming removed 3 bases at V and 5 bases at J, with 7 bases between. The CDR3 is CASSFGRTEAFF. Written as DNA, the CDR3 is TGTGCCAGCAGTTTCGGCAGGACTGAAGCTTTCTTT.

J is TRBJ2-4 and V is TRBV7-2; D not resolved. This CDR3 is built from 12 residues. Germline V gene sequence: CDR1 SGHTA, CDR2 FQGNSA. Written as DNA, the CDR3 is TGTGCGGAAGAGCTAGCCAAAAACATTCAGTACTTC. Translation: CAEELAKNIQYF.

The rearrangement links TRBV7-2 to TRBJ2-1, with 8 bases fitting TRBD1. Germline V CDR1 and CDR2: SGHTA, FQGNSA. The CDR3 contains 16 residues. Trimming at V came to 5 bases and at J to 2 bases, leaving 8 bases not matched to a gene. Here the CDR3 reads CASSLPTGDPYNEQFF. For the CDR3, the DNA is TGTGCCAGCAGCCTCCCGACAGGGGACCCCTACAATGAGCAGTTCTTC.

The rearrangement joins TRBV29-1 to TRBJ2-3, with D tentatively TRBD2 (6 bases). Trimming took 6 bases from V and 3 from J, leaving 10 bases between them. The CDR3 length is 12 residues. The germline gives CDR1 SQVTM, CDR2 ANQGSEA. The CDR3: CSVAGRTDTQYF. Written as DNA, the CDR3 is TGCAGCGTCGCGGGACGGACAGATACGCAGTATTTT.

The chain couples TRBV2 to TRBJ2-7; 7 positions agree with TRBD1. The CDR3 covers 15 residues. V lost 4 bases to trimming and J lost 0 bases; unmatched junction nucleotides: 6. The germline gives CDR1 SNHLY, CDR2 FYNNEI. CDR3 sequence reads: CASSGHRGISYEQYF. In DNA form, the CDR3 reads TGTGCCAGCAGTGGTCACAGGGGCATCTCCTACGAGCAGTACTTC.

The V gene is TRBV2, the J gene TRBJ1-5; D remains unclear. Germline assignment: CDR1 SNHLY and CDR2 FYNNEI. This CDR3 is 15 amino acids long. V lost 3 bases to trimming and J lost 6 bases, with 15 bases between them. CDR3 DNA: TGTGCCAGCAGTGACTATTCGGTAGGCAGTCAGCCCCAGCATTTT. Its translation: CASSDYSVGSQPQHF.

V gene TRBV27 combines with J gene TRBJ1-5; unclear D gene. CDR1 MNHEY and CDR2 SMNVEV come from the germline V gene (reference sequence). The CDR3 runs to 16 residues. V shed 3 bases and J shed 5 bases, with 17 bases lying between them. CDR3 protein: CASSLFGPMVDQPQHF. CDR3 DNA sequence: TGTGCCAGCAGTTTGTTCGGCCCTATGGTTGATCAGCCCCAGCATTTT.

V gene TRBV6-1 combines with J gene TRBJ2-2; D is unresolved. Per the germline V gene, CDR1 is MNHNS and CDR2 is SASEGT. The CDR3 covers 11 residues. V was cut by 10 bases and J by 1 base, with 4 bases left in between. The CDR3 DNA reads as TGTGCCACGGGGAACACCGGGGAGCTGTTTTTT. The encoded protein is CATGNTGELFF.

This chain connects TRBV4-3 to TRBJ2-5, with 7 positions matching TRBD2. The DNA end is more similar to TRBJ2-7, so the J call may be wrong. Germline CDR1 and CDR2: LGHNA and YSLEER. The CDR3 covers 14 residues. DNA for the CDR3: TGCGCCAGCAGCCAAGACCTAGCGGTCTACGAGCAGTACTTC. This encodes CASSQDLAVYEQYF.

V usage is TRBV2 and J usage is TRBJ2-1; D is possibly TRBD2 (5 bases). Looked up from germline, CDR1 is SNHLY and CDR2 is FYNNEI. Trimming removed 4 bases at V and 5 bases at J, with 21 bases between. CDR3 length: 17 residues. The CDR3: CASSVALLGMLDNEQFF. CDR3 sequence (DNA): TGTGCCAGCAGTGTCGCGCTCCTCGGGATGTTGGACAATGAGCAGTTCTTC.

This chain connects TRBV28 to TRBJ2-7; D is unclear. The CDR3 is 13 amino acids. Germline V gene lookup returns CDR1 MDHEN and CDR2 SYDVKM. The V and J ends lost 3 bases and 4 bases respectively, with 10 bases between them. The DNA of the CDR3 is TGTGCCAGCAGTTTGAATGCTATTTACGAGCAGTACTTC. This translates into CASSLNAIYEQYF. The full variable domain, its missing parts supplied by reference TRBV28 and TRBJ2-7, is DVKVTQSSRYLVKRTGEKVFLECVQDMDHENMFWYRQDPGLGLRLIYFSYDVKMKEKGDIPEGYSVSREKKERFSLILESASTNQTSMYLCASSLNAIYEQYFGPGTRLTVT.

This chain links TRBV10-3 with TRBJ1-5; D gene uncertain. This CDR3 is 15 amino acids long. The V gene's germline CDR1 is ENHRY and CDR2 SYGVKD. The V and J ends lost 2 bases and 4 bases respectively, with 12 bases between them. The CDR3 loop is CAISEGRVDNQPQHF. CDR3 in DNA: TGTGCCATCAGTGAGGGAAGGGTTGATAATCAGCCCCAGCATTTT.

This chain uses TRBV7-9 with TRBJ2-7; the D is unclear. The CDR3 length is 13 residues. Trimming stripped 7 bases from V and 1 base from J, with 11 bases between. Germline lookup yields CDR1 SEHNR and CDR2 FQNEAQ (reference sequence). CDR3 bases: TGTGCCAGCAAGAGTGCCGGATCCTACGAGCAGTACTTC. Translating gives CASKSAGSYEQYF.

This CDR3 reads CAWMVRTDTQYF. CDR3 nucleotides: TGTGCCTGGATGGTCCGCACAGATACGCAGTATTTT. V and J are TRBV30 and TRBJ2-3; D call uncertain. Germline V lookup: CDR1 GTSNPN, CDR2 SVGIG (reference sequence). CDR3 size: 12 residues. V was clipped by 4 bases and J by 1 base, with 6 bases between them.

For this clone: Other DNA sequences of this sample code for an identical CDR3. This rearrangement joins TRBV27 to TRBJ2-7; possibly TRBD2 for D (6 bases). Trimming removed 10 bases from V and 0 bases from J, with 10 bases in between. The germline gives CDR1 MNHEY, CDR2 SMNVEV (reference sequence). The CDR3 is 12 amino acids. CDR3 amino acids: CATGGSSYEQYF. The CDR3 DNA is TGTGCCACTGGGGGGAGCTCCTACGAGCAGTACTTC.

This clone was seen once. The V gene is TRBV6-1, the J gene TRBJ1-2; unclear D gene. The CDR3 sequence is 9 residues long. Germline lookup yields CDR1 MNHNS and CDR2 SASEGT. The V end was cut by 3 bases, the J end by 10 bases, with 3 bases between. In DNA, the CDR3 is TGTGCCAGCAGTGACATCTACACCTTC. It is translated as CASSDIYTF.

The rearrangement links TRBV7-9 to TRBJ2-1; the match to TRBD2 covers 10 bases. This CDR3 comprises 17 residues. Trimming at V came to 5 bases and at J to 4 bases, leaving 11 bases not matched to a gene. The germline V gene encodes CDR1 SEHNR and CDR2 FQNEAQ (reference sequence). CDR3 residues: CASSPAVAGGLYNEQFF. The CDR3 nucleotides read TGTGCCAGCAGCCCCGCCGTAGCGGGAGGCTTGTACAATGAGCAGTTCTTC.

Regarding this clone: The identical CDR3 is also encoded by other nucleotide sequences in the sample. This chain links TRBV6-6 with TRBJ2-1; D is unresolved. The germline V gene has CDR1 MNHNY and CDR2 SVGAGI (reference sequence). Between the trimmed V and J ends, which lost 3 bases and 7 bases, there was a span of 4 bases. There are 11 residues in the CDR3. In nucleotides, the CDR3 is TGTGCCAGCAGTTATGGAAATGAGCAGTTCTTC. Translation: CASSYGNEQFF.

This clone showed up just once. The chain couples TRBV27 to TRBJ2-1, with TRBD2 matching over 9 bases. J was trimmed by 8 bases and V by 8 bases; bases with no gene match: 7. This CDR3 contains 13 residues. Germline-derived CDR1 and CDR2 are MNHEY and SMNVEV (reference sequence). The CDR3 DNA reads as TGTGCCAGCCAGGTAGCGGGAGTTGATGAGCAGTTCTTC. It yields the protein CASQVAGVDEQFF.

The V call is TRBV7-9, the J call TRBJ2-1, with 11 bases identical to TRBD2. Per germline, CDR1 SEHNR and CDR2 FQNEAQ (reference sequence). The ends lost 1 base at V and 10 bases at J; junction bases unmatched: 6. CDR3 size: 15 residues. The CDR3 is CASSLGGLAELEQFF. The CDR3 DNA reads as TGTGCCAGCAGCTTAGGGGGACTAGCGGAGCTCGAGCAGTTCTTC.

The chain couples TRBV6-6 to TRBJ2-7; D unresolved. Germline V gives CDR1 MNHNY, CDR2 SVGAGI (reference sequence). V was cut by 6 bases and J by 2 bases, with 11 bases left in between. This CDR3 is built from 13 residues. The CDR3 protein is CASRLDPAYEQYF. As DNA, the CDR3 is TGTGCCAGCAGACTCGACCCAGCCTACGAGCAGTACTTC.

This clone was seen only once. This rearrangement joins TRBV6-1 to TRBJ1-2; D not resolved. V lost 7 bases and J 2 bases, leaving 14 bases between the germline ends. The CDR3 has 14 residues. In germline, CDR1 is MNHNS, CDR2 SASEGT. CDR3 DNA sequence: TGTGCCAGCAATACCCGGGGATCCAACTATGGCTACACCTTC. The encoded protein is CASNTRGSNYGYTF.

This clone was seen a single time. This chain links TRBV4-1 with TRBJ2-7; D is tentatively TRBD1 or TRBD2 (5 bases each). This CDR3 spans 16 amino acids. V was cut by 1 base and J by 6 bases, with 19 bases left in between. Germline CDR1 MGHRA, CDR2 YSYEKL. CDR3 loop: CASSQGRWDVWAEQYF. Written as DNA, the CDR3 is TGCGCCAGCAGCCAAGGAAGATGGGACGTTTGGGCCGAGCAGTACTTC.

The chain employs TRBV11-2 and TRBJ2-7; D not certain. CDR1 SGHAT and CDR2 FQNNGV come from the germline V gene. The CDR3 is 13 residues long. The V end was cut by 0 bases, the J end by 2 bases, with 5 bases between. CDR3 region: CASSLDRTYEQYF. DNA for the CDR3: TGTGCCAGCAGCTTAGACAGGACCTACGAGCAGTACTTC. Looking up the rest from reference TRBV11-2 and TRBJ2-7 gives the full variable domain: EAGVAQSPRYKIIEKRQSVAFWCNPISGHATLYWYQQILGQGPKLLIQFQNNGVVDDSQLPKDRFSAERLKGVDSTLKIQPAKLEDSAVYLCASSLDRTYEQYFGPGTRLTVT.

The table lists this clone with a few counts. The J gene is TRBJ1-1, the V gene TRBV7-9; TRBD1 is a possible D gene (5 bases). Germline CDR1 and CDR2: SEHNR and FQNEAQ (reference sequence). The ends were cut back, 1 base at V and 6 bases at J, with 9 bases in the middle. The CDR3 is made up of 13 amino acids. The CDR3 DNA reads TGTGCCAGCAGCTTAGTTCTGACAGCTGAAGCTTTCTTT. Translation: CASSLVLTAEAFF.